The entry below gives a single TCR beta chain sequence along with its context. Repertoires were generated with immunoSEQ multiplex PCR, while TCRdb's copy carries only in-frame clones and drops some. Here the sample spans some 70,000 clones, 60% to 80% being singletons. The source of the sample is a study of PD-1 blockade in mismatch repair-deficient tumors. The overall study: Patients had about 13 mismatch repair-deficient cancer types and were previously treated and progressing.

This CDR3 has 15 amino acids. Looked up from germline, CDR1 is SGHTS and CDR2 is YDEGEE. Trimming took off 0 bases at V and 3 bases at J, with 10 bases between the two ends. The sample in question was peripheral blood, obtained 2 weeks after starting pembrolizumab. The clonotype comes from an adult with mismatch repair-deficient cancer. The chain has TRBV5-8 and TRBJ2-1; D is unclear. The DNA for the CDR3 is TGTGCCAGCAGCTTGGCCAGTACCTACTACAATGAGCAGTTCTTC. Its translation: CASSLASTYYNEQFF.